Presented here are 20 T cell receptor beta chains from one specimen sequenced in a study of siplizumab effects on memory and regulatory T cells. Some clones are missing from TCRdb's copy, which holds only in-frame ones; the method was immunoSEQ multiplex PCR. The table records roughly 80,000 clones, about 91% of them present only once. What was sequenced was Tregs sorted from blood. Source of these receptors: a human donor in good health.

V usage is TRBV5-1 and J usage is TRBJ1-1, with 10 bases identical to TRBD1. Germline CDR1 SGHRS, CDR2 YFSETQ. The CDR3 is 14 residues long. V lost 5 bases and J lost 2; bases outside the gene matches: 3. The DNA of the CDR3 is TGCGCCAGCAGGGACAGGGGGTATAACACTGAAGCTTTCTTT. Translating gives CASRDRGYNTEAFF.

The chain recombines TRBV7-9 with TRBJ1-2, with 8 nucleotides matching TRBD1. The CDR3 sequence is 14 residues long. Losses at the gene ends were 6 bases for V and 4 bases for J; bases not matched to a gene: 7. The V gene's germline CDR1 is SEHNR and CDR2 FQNEAQ (reference sequence). The CDR3 loop is CASSYTGGSYGYTF. The CDR3, as DNA: TGTGCCAGCAGTTATACAGGGGGGAGCTATGGCTACACCTTC. The full variable domain, completed using reference TRBV7-9 and TRBJ1-2, is DTGVSQNPRHKITKRGQNVTFRCDPISEHNRLYWYRQTLGQGPEFLTYFQNEAQLEKSRLLSDRFSAERPKGSFSTLEIQRTEQGDSAMYLCASSYTGGSYGYTFGSGTRLTVV.

The CDR3, as DNA: TGTGCCAGTAGTATGAGGGGGAGTGAAGCTTTCTTT. Translation gives CASSMRGSEAFF. This rearrangement joins TRBV19 to TRBJ1-1; TRBD1 is a possible D gene (6 bases). V lost 3 bases to trimming and J lost 7 bases, with 9 bases between them. The germline CDR1 and CDR2 sequences are LNHDA and SQIVND (reference sequence). The CDR3 consists of 12 residues.

The rearrangement links TRBV7-2 to TRBJ1-1, with 7 bases aligning to TRBD1. Germline lookup yields CDR1 SGHTA and CDR2 FQGNSA. The CDR3 extends over 13 amino acids. Trimming cost V 4 bases and J 10 bases; bases outside gene matches: 9. DNA for the CDR3: TGTGCCAGCAGCTCGGACAGGTTCGGTGCAGCTTTCTTT. Translation: CASSSDRFGAAFF. The whole variable domain, remainder taken from reference TRBV7-2 and TRBJ1-1, is GAGVSQSPSNKVTEKGKDVELRCDPISGHTALYWYRQSLGQGLEFLIYFQGNSAPDKSGLPSDRFSAERTGGSVSTLTIQRTQQEDSAVYLCASSSDRFGAAFFGQGTRLTVV.

This clone was picked up a small number of times. The V call is TRBV19, the J call TRBJ1-2, with D unclear. The CDR3 covers 14 residues. Germline CDR1 reads LNHDA; CDR2 reads SQIVND (reference sequence). Trimming left V 4 bases short and J 2 bases short, with 11 bases between. The CDR3 DNA reads as TGTGCCAGTAGTAAGGTTAACACCAACTATGGCTACACCTTC. Translated: CASSKVNTNYGYTF.

The rearrangement uses TRBV28 and TRBJ2-3, with D hard to call. CDR3 length: 11 residues. V was clipped by 3 bases and J by 6 bases, with 4 bases between them. Germline CDR1 is MDHEN and CDR2 is SYDVKM. The CDR3 nucleotides are TGTGCCAGCAGTTTTGCGGATACGCAGTATTTT. This translates into CASSFADTQYF.

The chain recombines TRBV7-9 with TRBJ2-5; 13 positions match TRBD2. Looked up from germline, CDR1 is SEHNR and CDR2 is FQNEAQ (reference sequence). This CDR3 contains 15 residues. J lost 5 bases, V lost 6 bases, and 6 bases had no gene match. The CDR3 nucleotides are TGTGCCAGCAGTTGGGGGACTAGCGGGGTGGAGACCCAGTACTTC. This codes for CASSWGTSGVETQYF.

The rearrangement links TRBV5-6 to TRBJ1-2; no firm D call. Germline CDR1 SGHDT, CDR2 YYEEEE. V was trimmed by 4 bases and J by 0 bases, leaving 7 bases between them. The CDR3 is made up of 13 amino acids. CDR3 protein: CASSGKTNYGYTF. The CDR3 coding sequence is TGTGCCAGCAGCGGAAAAACTAACTATGGCTACACCTTC.

V gene TRBV6-5 combines with J gene TRBJ2-7; D uncertain. With 3 bases removed from V and 0 bases from J, the gap between germline ends came to 6 bases. Germline V gives CDR1 MNHEY, CDR2 SVGAGI. The length of the CDR3 is 13 residues. The CDR3: CASSYRISYEQYF. CDR3 in DNA: TGTGCCAGCAGTTATAGGATCTCCTACGAGCAGTACTTC.

This clone was counted a few times. This chain uses TRBV6-5 with TRBJ1-6; D unclear. The V and J ends lost 2 bases and 8 bases respectively, with 4 bases between them. The CDR3 is 12 residues long. From germline, CDR1 is MNHEY and CDR2 SVGAGI. The CDR3 here is CASSYPHSPLHF. CDR3 coding DNA: TGTGCCAGCAGTTACCCGCATTCACCCCTCCACTTT.

The chain combines TRBV7-9 with TRBJ2-5; 9 bases align to TRBD1. J lost 2 bases, V lost 6 bases, and 4 bases had no gene match. The CDR3 spans 14 residues. The germline CDR1 and CDR2 sequences are SEHNR and FQNEAQ (reference sequence). For the CDR3, the DNA is TGTGCCAGCAGACAGGGGGCGGTTCAAGAGACCCAGTACTTC. It codes for CASRQGAVQETQYF.

This rearrangement joins TRBV5-4 to TRBJ2-6, with D uncertain. V was pared by 5 bases and J by 2 bases, with 11 bases between. This CDR3 comprises 15 residues. CDR1 SGHNT and CDR2 YYREEE come from the germline V gene (reference sequence). CDR3 DNA: TGTGCCAGCAGTTTCGGAGACCCTGGGGCCAACGTCCTGACTTTC. Its translation: CASSFGDPGANVLTF.

The V gene is TRBV7-9, the J gene TRBJ1-5, with D perhaps matching TRBD1 (5 bases). Trimming shortened V by 2 bases and J by 7 bases, and 9 bases separated the two germline ends. The CDR3 has 13 amino acids. From germline, CDR1 is SEHNR and CDR2 FQNEAQ (reference sequence). For the CDR3, the DNA is TGTGCCAGCAGCTTATCAGGGCAGCAGCCCCAGCATTTT. Residues: CASSLSGQQPQHF.

This clone was observed once. This chain links TRBV5-5 with TRBJ1-1; TRBD1 aligns across 8 bases. CDR1 is SGHKS and CDR2 is YYEKEE in the germline V gene (reference sequence). V was pared by 2 bases and J by 6 bases, with 9 bases of the junction left unmatched. CDR3 size: 15 residues. Here the CDR3 DNA reads TGTGCCAGCAGCTTCGGACAGGGCAGGGGCCCTGAAGCTTTCTTT. Protein: CASSFGQGRGPEAFF.

The genes are TRBV6-5 and TRBJ2-5; TRBD2 aligns across 9 bases. Per the germline V gene, CDR1 is MNHEY and CDR2 is SVGAGI. The CDR3 has 14 residues. J was trimmed by 7 bases and V by 7 bases; bases with no gene match: 10. CDR3 bases: TGTGCCAGCATCGGCGGGGGGGCCGTGGGGACCCAGTACTTC. Amino acid sequence: CASIGGGAVGTQYF.

V gene TRBV6-1 combines with J gene TRBJ1-4, with D perhaps TRBD1 (6 bases). V was shortened by 4 bases and J by 3 bases, with 12 bases between the two germline ends. Per germline, CDR1 MNHNS and CDR2 SASEGT. CDR3 size: 15 residues. The CDR3 DNA sequence: TGTGCCAGCAGTGCCCAGGGGAAGTCTAATGAAAAACTGTTTTTT. The encoded protein is CASSAQGKSNEKLFF.

The table lists this clone with a count of one. This chain uses TRBV9 with TRBJ2-7; 12 bases agree with TRBD2. CDR3 length equals 15 residues. Unmatched junction bases numbered 2, after V lost 4 bases and J lost 0 bases. Germline CDR1 SGDLS, CDR2 YYNGEE. This chain's CDR3 is CASSRTSGVSYEQYF. CDR3 bases: TGTGCCAGCAGCCGGACTAGCGGGGTCTCCTACGAGCAGTACTTC.

V is TRBV6-6 and J is TRBJ1-2, with D maybe TRBD1 (6 bases). The germline V gene encodes CDR1 MNHNY and CDR2 SVGAGI (reference sequence). V was pared by 4 bases and J by 8 bases, with 20 bases between. The CDR3 spans 15 residues. The CDR3 protein is CASSSARAPQGGYTF. As DNA, the CDR3 is TGTGCCAGCAGTTCGGCCAGGGCCCCCCAGGGGGGCTACACCTTC.

The chain couples TRBV10-3 to TRBJ1-1; tentatively, D is TRBD1 (5 bases). CDR3 length: 13 amino acids. Looked up from germline, CDR1 is ENHRY and CDR2 is SYGVKD. Trimming shortened V by 7 bases and J by 2 bases, and 11 bases separated the two germline ends. CDR3 amino acids: CAINGGFNTEAFF. The CDR3 bases are TGTGCCATCAATGGGGGGTTTAACACTGAAGCTTTCTTT.

The chain combines TRBV9 with TRBJ1-3; unclear D gene. This CDR3 region has 15 residues. Trimming took off 6 bases at V and 0 bases at J, with 13 bases between the two ends. Germline V gene data show CDR1 as SGDLS and CDR2 as YYNGEE. In DNA, the CDR3 is TGTGCCAGCACCGAGGGAGGAAGCTCTGGAAACACCATATATTTT. Translation: CASTEGGSSGNTIYF.